These 9 T cell receptor beta chains share one sample of origin, sequenced in a study of OX40 agonist ivuxolimab in advanced cancers. TCRdb's table, derived via immunoSEQ multiplex PCR, lists solely in-frame clones and lacks some. The table has 65,000 to 85,000 clones, 87% seen once. The specimen comprised CD4+ or CD8+ T cells sorted from blood, sampled in a trial of the OX40 agonist ivuxolimab. The receptors come from an adult with an advanced solid tumor such as melanoma, head and neck, liver or kidney cancer.

The chain couples TRBV27 to TRBJ1-2; D might be TRBD1 (5 bases). Germline CDR1 reads MNHEY; CDR2 reads SMNVEV (reference sequence). V lost 6 bases and J 0 bases, leaving 17 bases between the germline ends. The CDR3 loop spans 16 amino acids. CDR3 bases: TGTGCCAGCAGACCTAGGAAGGGACCTACTAACTATGGCTACACCTTC. Its protein is CASRPRKGPTNYGYTF.

This chain uses TRBV7-6 with TRBJ2-1; D gene ambiguous. This CDR3 contains 15 residues. The V end lost 0 bases, the J end lost 0 bases, and 6 bases lay between the germline ends. Looked up from germline, CDR1 is SGHVS and CDR2 is FNYEAQ. CDR3 loop: CASSLAHGSYNEQFF. The CDR3 DNA follows: TGTGCCAGCAGCTTAGCACACGGCTCCTACAATGAGCAGTTCTTC.

This clone has only one observation. The chain couples TRBV6-6 to TRBJ2-7; no clear D gene. V lost 5 bases and J 2 bases, leaving 4 bases between the germline ends. Germline CDR1 MNHNY, CDR2 SVGAGI (reference sequence). The CDR3 length is 11 residues. As DNA, the CDR3 is TGTGCCAGCAGTGCCCCCTACGAGCAGTACTTC. It specifies CASSAPYEQYF.

The chain links TRBV7-2 to TRBJ1-3; D gene ambiguous. V was shortened by 5 bases and J by 1 base, with 15 bases between the two germline ends. CDR1 is SGHTA and CDR2 is FQGNSA in the germline V gene. This CDR3 is 16 amino acids long. This CDR3 is CASSPVDSTSGNTIYF. The DNA for the CDR3 is TGTGCCAGCAGCCCCGTAGATTCCACGTCTGGAAACACCATATATTTT.

This chain connects TRBV6-5 to TRBJ1-1; D gene ambiguous. Trimming took off 2 bases at V and 9 bases at J, with 7 bases between the two ends. CDR3 length: 11 amino acids. Germline V gives CDR1 MNHEY, CDR2 SVGAGI. The CDR3 sequence is CASSYLGQAFF. The CDR3 coding sequence is TGTGCCAGCAGTTACCTTGGACAAGCTTTCTTT.

This rearrangement joins TRBV2 to TRBJ1-2; TRBD1 matches at 8 bases. CDR1 and CDR2 from the germline V gene are SNHLY and FYNNEI. V lost 5 bases, J lost 2 bases, and 4 bases stayed unmatched. The CDR3 sequence is 14 residues long. The CDR3 loop is CASSNRGINYGYTF. In DNA form, the CDR3 reads TGTGCCAGCAGTAACAGGGGGATAAACTATGGCTACACCTTC. The whole variable domain, remainder taken from reference TRBV2 and TRBJ1-2, is EPEVTQTPSHQVTQMGQEVILRCVPISNHLYFYWYRQILGQKVEFLVSFYNNEISEKSEIFDDQFSVERPDGSNFTLKIRSTKLEDSAMYFCASSNRGINYGYTFGSGTRLTVV.

J is TRBJ2-7 and V is TRBV11-3, with 9 nucleotides matching TRBD2. The germline V gene encodes CDR1 SGHNT and CDR2 YENEEA. CDR3 length: 15 residues. The V gene end was trimmed by 5 bases and the J gene end by 3 bases; junction bases not matched to a gene: 8. CDR3 region: CASSPPSAGGYEQYF. Here the CDR3 DNA reads TGTGCCAGCAGCCCACCCTCAGCGGGAGGCTACGAGCAGTACTTC.

The CDR3: CASRGALRQGGKLFF. The CDR3 nucleotides read TGTGCCAGCAGAGGGGCATTACGACAGGGTGGGAAACTGTTTTTT. The genes are TRBV6-5 and TRBJ1-4; 7 nucleotides agree with TRBD1. From germline, CDR1 is MNHEY and CDR2 SVGAGI. V dropped 6 bases and J dropped 11; count of bases not matched to a gene: 15. The CDR3 contains 15 residues.

The J gene is TRBJ1-4, the V gene TRBV7-2; possible D gene TRBD1, 5 bases. Trimming took off 5 bases at V and 7 bases at J, with 17 bases between the two ends. Per the germline V gene, CDR1 is SGHTA and CDR2 is FQGNSA. This CDR3 region has 15 residues. The CDR3 DNA sequence: TGTGCCAGCAGCCCCGGGGGGGGAGAGCGTGAAAAACTGTTTTTT. As protein: CASSPGGGEREKLFF.